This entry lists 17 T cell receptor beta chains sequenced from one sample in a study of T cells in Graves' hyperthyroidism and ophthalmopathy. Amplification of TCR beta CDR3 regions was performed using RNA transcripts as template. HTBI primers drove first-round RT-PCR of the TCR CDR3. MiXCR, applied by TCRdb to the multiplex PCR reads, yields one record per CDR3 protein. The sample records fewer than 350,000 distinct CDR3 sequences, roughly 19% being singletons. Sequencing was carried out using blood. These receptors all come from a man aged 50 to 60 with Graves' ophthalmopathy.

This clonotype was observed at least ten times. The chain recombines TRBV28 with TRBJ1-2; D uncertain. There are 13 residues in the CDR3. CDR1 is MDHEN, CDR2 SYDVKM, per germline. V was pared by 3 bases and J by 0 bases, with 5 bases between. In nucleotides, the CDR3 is TGTGCCAGCAGTTTTCCGGCTAACTATGGCTACACCTTC. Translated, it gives CASSFPANYGYTF.

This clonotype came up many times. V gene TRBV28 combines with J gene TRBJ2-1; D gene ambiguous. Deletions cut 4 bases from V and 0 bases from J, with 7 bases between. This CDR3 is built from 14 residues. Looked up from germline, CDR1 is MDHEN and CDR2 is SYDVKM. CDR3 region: CASSYTSSYNEQFF. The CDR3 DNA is TGTGCCAGCAGTTACACGAGCTCCTACAATGAGCAGTTCTTC.

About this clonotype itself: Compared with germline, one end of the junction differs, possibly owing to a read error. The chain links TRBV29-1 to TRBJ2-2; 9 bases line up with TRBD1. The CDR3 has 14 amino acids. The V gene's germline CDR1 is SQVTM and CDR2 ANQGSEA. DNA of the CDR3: TGCAGCGTTGACTCCGGGACAGGGATCGGGGAGCTGCTTTTT. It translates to CSVDSGTGIGELLF.

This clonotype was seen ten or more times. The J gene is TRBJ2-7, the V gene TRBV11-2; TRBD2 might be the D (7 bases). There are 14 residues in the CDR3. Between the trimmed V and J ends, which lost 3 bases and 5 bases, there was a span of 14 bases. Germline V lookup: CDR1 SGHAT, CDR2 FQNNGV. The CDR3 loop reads CASSLGGGRDEQYF. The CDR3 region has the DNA TGTGCCAGCAGCTTGGGAGGGGGTCGGGACGAGCAGTACTTC. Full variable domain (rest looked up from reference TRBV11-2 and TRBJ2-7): EAGVAQSPRYKIIEKRQSVAFWCNPISGHATLYWYQQILGQGPKLLIQFQNNGVVDDSQLPKDRFSAERLKGVDSTLKIQPAKLEDSAVYLCASSLGGGRDEQYFGPGTRLTVT.

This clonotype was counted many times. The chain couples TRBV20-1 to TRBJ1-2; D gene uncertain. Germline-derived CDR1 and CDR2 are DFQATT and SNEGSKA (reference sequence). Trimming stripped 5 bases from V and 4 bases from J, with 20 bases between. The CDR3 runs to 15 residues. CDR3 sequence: CSAATGRRSGYGYTF. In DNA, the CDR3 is TGCAGTGCTGCGACCGGGCGGCGGTCTGGCTATGGCTACACCTTC.

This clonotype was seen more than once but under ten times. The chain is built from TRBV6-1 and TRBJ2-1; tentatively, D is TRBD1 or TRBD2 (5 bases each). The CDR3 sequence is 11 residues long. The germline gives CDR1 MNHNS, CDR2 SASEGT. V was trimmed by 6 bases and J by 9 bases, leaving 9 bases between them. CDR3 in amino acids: CASRGPVEQFF. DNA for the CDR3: TGTGCCAGCAGGGGACCCGTTGAGCAGTTCTTC.

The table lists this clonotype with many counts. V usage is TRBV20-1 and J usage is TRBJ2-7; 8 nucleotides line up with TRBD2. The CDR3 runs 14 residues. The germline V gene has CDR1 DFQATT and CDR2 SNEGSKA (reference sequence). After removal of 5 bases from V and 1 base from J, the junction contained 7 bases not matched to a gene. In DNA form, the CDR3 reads TGCAGTGCTCTTAGCGGGGTGGGGTCCTACGAGCAGTACTTC. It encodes CSALSGVGSYEQYF.

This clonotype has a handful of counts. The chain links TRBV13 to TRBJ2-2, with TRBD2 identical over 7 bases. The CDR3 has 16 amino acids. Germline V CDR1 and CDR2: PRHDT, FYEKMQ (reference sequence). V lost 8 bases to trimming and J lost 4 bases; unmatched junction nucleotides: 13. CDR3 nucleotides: TGTGCCAGCCTAAGGGGCGCGGGAGCTGGCACCGGGGAGCTGTTTTTT. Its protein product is CASLRGAGAGTGELFF.

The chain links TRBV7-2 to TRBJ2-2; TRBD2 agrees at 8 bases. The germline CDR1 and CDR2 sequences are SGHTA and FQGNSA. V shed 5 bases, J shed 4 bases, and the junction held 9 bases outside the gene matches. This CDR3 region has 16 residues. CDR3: CASSPREAGATGELFF. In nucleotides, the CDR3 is TGTGCCAGCAGCCCCCGGGAAGCGGGAGCCACCGGGGAGCTGTTTTTT.

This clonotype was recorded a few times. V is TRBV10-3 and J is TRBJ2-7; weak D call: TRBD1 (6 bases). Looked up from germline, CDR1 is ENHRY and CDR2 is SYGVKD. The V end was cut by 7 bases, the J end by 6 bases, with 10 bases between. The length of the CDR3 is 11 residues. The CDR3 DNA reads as TGTGCCATCAAAACAGGGACCGAGCAGTACTTC. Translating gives CAIKTGTEQYF.

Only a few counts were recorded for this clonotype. The CDR3 sequence: CASSVGPPNEKLFF. The DNA for the CDR3 is TGTGCCAGCAGCGTGGGGCCGCCTAATGAAAAACTGTTTTTT. This rearrangement joins TRBV9 to TRBJ1-4; tentative D call: TRBD1 (5 bases). The V gene's germline CDR1 is SGDLS and CDR2 YYNGEE. The CDR3 spans 14 residues. Trimming took 2 bases from V and 3 from J, leaving 8 bases between them.

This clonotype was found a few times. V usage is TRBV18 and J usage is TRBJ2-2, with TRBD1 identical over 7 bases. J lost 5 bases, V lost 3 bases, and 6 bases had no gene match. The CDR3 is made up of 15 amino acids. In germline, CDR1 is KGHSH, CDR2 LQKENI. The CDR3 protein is CASSPVTGPTGELFF. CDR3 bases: TGTGCCAGCTCACCTGTGACAGGGCCGACCGGGGAGCTGTTTTTT.

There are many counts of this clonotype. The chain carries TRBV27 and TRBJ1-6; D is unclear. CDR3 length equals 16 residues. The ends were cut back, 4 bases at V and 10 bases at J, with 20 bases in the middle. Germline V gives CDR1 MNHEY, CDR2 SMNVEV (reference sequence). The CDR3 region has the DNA TGTGCCAGCAGTTCTCCTTTCGACACCGGGCTATCACCCCTCCACTTT. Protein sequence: CASSSPFDTGLSPLHF.

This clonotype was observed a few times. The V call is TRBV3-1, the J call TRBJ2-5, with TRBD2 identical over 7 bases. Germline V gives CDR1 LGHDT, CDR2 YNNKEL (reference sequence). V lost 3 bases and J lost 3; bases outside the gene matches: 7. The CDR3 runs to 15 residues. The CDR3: CASSQERSGEETQYF. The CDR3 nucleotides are TGTGCCAGCAGCCAGGAAAGAAGCGGGGAAGAGACCCAGTACTTC.

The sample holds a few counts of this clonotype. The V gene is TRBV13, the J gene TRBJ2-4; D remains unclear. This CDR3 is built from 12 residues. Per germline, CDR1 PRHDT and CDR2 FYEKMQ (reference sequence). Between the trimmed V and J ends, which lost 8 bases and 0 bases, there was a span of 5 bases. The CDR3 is CASGAAKNIQYF. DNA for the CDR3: TGTGCCAGCGGCGCAGCCAAAAACATTCAGTACTTC.

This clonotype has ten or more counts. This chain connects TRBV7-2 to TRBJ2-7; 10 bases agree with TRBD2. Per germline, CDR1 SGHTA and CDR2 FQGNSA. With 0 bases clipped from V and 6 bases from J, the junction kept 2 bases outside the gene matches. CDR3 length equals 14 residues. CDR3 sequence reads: CASSLAASGGEQYF. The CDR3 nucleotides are TGTGCCAGCAGCTTAGCGGCTAGCGGGGGCGAGCAGTACTTC.

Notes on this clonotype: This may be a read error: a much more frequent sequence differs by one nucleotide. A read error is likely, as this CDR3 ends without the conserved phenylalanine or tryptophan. CDR3 nucleotides: TGTGCCAGCAGTTTACAGGGGGCTACCTACGAGCAGTACCTC. It codes for CASSLQGATYEQYL. The rearrangement joins TRBV28 to TRBJ2-7; 8 positions agree with TRBD1. The CDR3 sequence is 14 residues long. The germline gives CDR1 MDHEN, CDR2 SYDVKM. J was trimmed by 2 bases and V by 2 bases; bases with no gene match: 2.